One and the same sample provided the 11 T cell receptor beta chains below, sequenced in a study of CD8+ T cells in alopecia areata. RNA extraction was followed by reverse transcription into cDNA, which acted as the sequencing template. TCRdb keeps only in-frame clones here, not all; method: immunoSEQ multiplex PCR. Altogether under 350,000 clones are present, 58% being singletons, with the ten largest covering approximately 1.8%. The treatment here: oral pan-JAK inhibitor, 5-10 mg twice daily. The sequencing used CD4+ T cells sorted from blood, collected at week 24, from a patient treated with tofacitinib. The receptors were gathered from a human donor with alopecia areata.

V is TRBV29-1 and J is TRBJ1-2; 8 bases align to TRBD1. V trimming: 8 bases; J trimming: 6 bases; junction bases outside the gene matches: 17. The CDR3 extends over 15 amino acids. Per the germline V gene, CDR1 is SQVTM and CDR2 is ANQGSEA. Here the CDR3 reads CSSALGRTGSHGYTF. CDR3 bases: TGCAGCTCGGCCTTAGGGCGGACAGGGAGTCATGGCTACACCTTC.

This clone was seen a few times. Other DNA sequences of this sample code for an identical CDR3. This chain joins TRBV7-2 and TRBJ1-1; 7 positions match TRBD1. This CDR3 is built from 14 residues. Trimming took 5 bases from V and 1 from J; bases not matched to a gene: 4. In germline, CDR1 is SGHTA, CDR2 FQGNSA. CDR3 coding DNA: TGTGCCAGCAGCCCGAGGACAGGGAACACTGAAGCTTTCTTT. Translation gives CASSPRTGNTEAFF.

A few counts support this clone. The J gene is TRBJ1-1, the V gene TRBV15; D uncertain. This CDR3 has 16 residues. CDR1 is LNHNV, CDR2 YYDKDF, per germline (reference sequence). Trimming took off 0 bases at V and 0 bases at J, with 11 bases between the two ends. CDR3: CATSRDHTGLNTEAFF. The CDR3 DNA reads TGTGCCACCAGCAGAGATCATACGGGCTTGAACACTGAAGCTTTCTTT.

Comment on this clone: The same CDR3 also results from other DNA sequences found in this sample. V is TRBV29-1 and J is TRBJ1-2; D gene ambiguous. CDR3 length equals 12 residues. Trimming took 4 bases from V and 2 from J, leaving 8 bases between them. CDR1 and CDR2 from the germline V gene are SQVTM and ANQGSEA. The CDR3 loop is CSVGDGNYGYTF. The CDR3 DNA follows: TGCAGCGTTGGCGACGGCAACTATGGCTACACCTTC.

V is TRBV28 and J is TRBJ2-2, with 7 bases identical to TRBD1. The CDR3 is made up of 14 amino acids. The V segment lost 6 bases and the J segment 4 bases; nucleotides outside the gene matches: 5. Looked up from germline, CDR1 is MDHEN and CDR2 is SYDVKM. The CDR3 protein is CASRSGQRTGELFF. CDR3 sequence (DNA): TGTGCCAGCAGGTCGGGACAGCGCACCGGGGAGCTGTTTTTT.

The chain uses TRBV6-6 and TRBJ2-3, with 8 bases that match TRBD1. V lost 6 bases, J lost 3 bases, and 11 bases stayed unmatched. CDR1 and CDR2 from the germline V gene are MNHNY and SVGAGI (reference sequence). The CDR3 length is 16 residues. The CDR3 reads CASSPAGQGRTDTQYF. CDR3 DNA: TGTGCCAGCAGCCCAGCCGGACAGGGAAGGACAGATACGCAGTATTTT.

This clone came up a few times. Other DNA sequences within the sample encode an identical CDR3. The rearrangement joins TRBV30 to TRBJ2-7; D is uncertain. Trimming took off 3 bases at V and 0 bases at J, with 6 bases between the two ends. This CDR3 has 12 residues. Per the germline V gene, CDR1 is GTSNPN and CDR2 is SVGIG (reference sequence). The CDR3 here is CAWSRSSYEQYF. CDR3 DNA sequence: TGTGCCTGGAGCAGGAGCTCCTACGAGCAGTACTTC.

In this sample, this clone turned up many times. The CDR3 DNA sequence: TGTGCCAGCAGCTTAGCCTCCGGGACAGGAGCGTTCTTC. This gives the protein CASSLASGTGAFF. The V gene is TRBV11-2, the J gene TRBJ2-1; 8 bases fit TRBD1. The CDR3 totals 13 residues. V lost 1 base to trimming and J lost 15 bases; unmatched junction nucleotides: 8. Germline-derived CDR1 and CDR2 are SGHAT and FQNNGV.

This chain uses TRBV5-1 with TRBJ2-7; possible D gene TRBD1, 5 bases. Germline values: CDR1 SGHRS, CDR2 YFSETQ. The V gene lost 0 bases and the J gene lost 3 bases, with 10 bases spanning the gap. The CDR3 totals 14 residues. The CDR3 is CASSLERQNYEQYF. The CDR3 bases are TGCGCCAGCAGCTTGGAGAGACAGAACTACGAGCAGTACTTC.

CDR3 region: CAISDRGKWPNSPLHF. The CDR3 DNA reads TGTGCCATCAGTGACAGGGGGAAGTGGCCTAATTCACCCCTCCACTTT. The V gene is TRBV10-3, the J gene TRBJ1-6; TRBD1 matches 7 bases. Germline lookup yields CDR1 ENHRY and CDR2 SYGVKD. The CDR3 contains 16 residues. J gave up 6 bases and V 3 bases, and 8 bases lay outside the gene matches.

The chain uses TRBV4-3 and TRBJ2-7; no definite D call. Germline assignment: CDR1 LGHNA and CDR2 YSLEER. The CDR3 is made up of 14 amino acids. The V and J ends lost 0 bases and 6 bases respectively, with 12 bases between them. CDR3 DNA: TGCGCCAGCAGCCAAGATCGAGGTCGAGCCGAGCAGTACTTC. It yields the protein CASSQDRGRAEQYF.